This paragraph reports one TCR beta chain. Its antigen remains unidentified. General study findings and limits: Tumor memory CD4+ T cell TCR gene usage was found to cluster with blood and lymph node memory CD4+ cells and with lymph node naive CD4+ cells.

TCRdb re-analysed the 5' RACE reads in MiXCR, keeping a single row per CDR3 protein. In the table there are more than 55,000 distinct CDR3 sequences, about 28% of which are singletons. CDR1 is MGHRA and CDR2 is YSYEKL in the germline V gene. Trimming pared 0 bases from V and 0 bases from J, leaving 9 bases between. The CDR3 covers 15 residues. The sorted Tregs were CD4+CD25+CD127-/low cells. The chain links TRBV4-1 to TRBJ2-7; unclear D gene. The sequencing sample was made of tumor-infiltrating Tregs sorted from the breast tumor. The receptor was isolated from a female donor with breast cancer. CDR3 region: CASSQDVLPSYEQYF. The CDR3 DNA follows: TGCGCCAGCAGCCAAGATGTACTTCCCTCCTACGAGCAGTACTTC.